Reported below is one T cell receptor (beta chain). With 5 bases removed from V and 3 bases from J, the gap between germline ends came to 11 bases. Per the germline V gene, CDR1 is MDHEN and CDR2 is SYDVKM. CDR3 size: 13 residues. These data come from a study of blood T cell repertoires in COVID-19. Study-level background: The study drew acute and convalescent COVID-19 samples from the United States, Italy and Spain. Sample material is recorded as cDNA or gDNA derived from T cells, B-cell-depleted T cells, or PBMCs.

Per the study methods: Reference gene primer amplification yielded estimated nucleated cell counts. Generated by immunoSEQ multiplex PCR, the TCRdb table keeps only in-frame clones and is missing some. V, J and clone size are those of that table, while D and trimming were read from the DNA. The sample holds some 110,000 clones, 60% to 80% seen once. The receptor comes from a human donor with acute or convalescent COVID-19. The donor label of this sample is uncertain. The sample was peripheral blood. The chain employs TRBV28 and TRBJ2-7; D is ambiguous. CDR3 residues: CASSPGMVYEQYF. CDR3 nucleotides: TGTGCCAGCAGTCCCGGTATGGTCTACGAGCAGTACTTC.